The 15 T cell receptor beta chains reported below all come from one sample, sequenced in a study of glioma-infiltrating T cells. Amplification of TCR alpha and beta CDR3 regions from RNA used iRepertoire nested multiplex PCR. MiXCR, run by TCRdb on the multiplex PCR reads, gives a single entry per CDR3 protein. The table includes tens of thousands of distinct CDR3 sequences, 23% detected once. The sequenced sample was glioma tissue, nonneoplastic brain tissue, or PBMCs (not recorded which). These receptors originate from a human donor with low-grade glioma or glioblastoma, undergoing nonglioma brain surgery, or in good health (not recorded which).

This clonotype has only a few counts. V and J are TRBV2 and TRBJ2-3; 7 bases line up with TRBD2. The V and J ends lost 5 bases and 1 base, in that order; junction bases with no gene match: 6. CDR1 and CDR2 (germline): SNHLY, FYNNEI. The CDR3 is 15 residues long. CDR3 sequence reads: CASSSRLAGTDTQYF. The CDR3 coding sequence is TGTGCCAGCAGTTCTAGACTAGCAGGCACAGATACGCAGTATTTT.

This clonotype has at least ten counts. The CDR3 sequence: CASSDEGGVQETQYF. Written as DNA, the CDR3 is TGTGCCAGCTCCGATGAGGGGGGGGTCCAAGAGACCCAGTACTTC. The rearrangement joins TRBV28 to TRBJ2-5; maybe TRBD2 (7 bases). The CDR3 is 15 amino acids. Germline V gene lookup returns CDR1 MDHEN and CDR2 SYDVKM. Trimming removed 8 bases from V and 1 base from J, with 17 bases in between.

This clonotype has only a few counts. This chain connects TRBV3-1 to TRBJ2-3, with TRBD1 matching 7 bases. This CDR3 has 16 residues. Germline V CDR1 and CDR2: LGHDT, YNNKEL (reference sequence). V trimming: 2 bases; J trimming: 5 bases; junction bases outside the gene matches: 10. DNA for the CDR3: TGTGCCAGCAGCCAACAGCCGGGACAGAAGAAAGATACGCAGTATTTT. It specifies CASSQQPGQKKDTQYF.

This clonotype has just one count. With a much larger clone just one base away, this may be a read error. This chain joins TRBV7-6 and TRBJ1-1, with a weak D call TRBD1 (6 bases). Germline assignment: CDR1 SGHVS and CDR2 FNYEAQ. Trimming left V 7 bases short and J 5 bases short, with 20 bases between. CDR3 size: 15 residues. CDR3 coding DNA: TGTGCCAGCATCCCCCCCCAAGGGGGGAGGACTGAAGCTTTCTTT. It specifies CASIPPQGGRTEAFF.

This clonotype has ten or more counts. The chain combines TRBV20-1 with TRBJ1-1; 9 nucleotides match TRBD1. CDR1 DFQATT and CDR2 SNEGSKA come from the germline V gene (reference sequence). Trimming cost V 7 bases and J 7 bases; bases outside gene matches: 7. The CDR3 is 12 residues long. This CDR3 is CSGRQGGNEAFF. Written as DNA, the CDR3 is TGCAGTGGTCGACAGGGGGGCAATGAAGCTTTCTTT.

This clonotype showed up many times. The chain uses TRBV2 and TRBJ2-5; 8 bases map to TRBD1. Losses at the gene ends were 6 bases for V and 2 bases for J; bases not matched to a gene: 5. The CDR3 sequence is 14 residues long. Germline CDR1 SNHLY, CDR2 FYNNEI. CDR3 in DNA: TGTGCCAGCAGAGACAGGGGTCAACAAGAGACCCAGTACTTC. Its protein product is CASRDRGQQETQYF.

The chain uses TRBV7-2 and TRBJ2-7, with D maybe TRBD2 (7 bases). This CDR3 has 15 residues. Deletions cut 8 bases from V and 7 bases from J, with 24 bases between. Germline V CDR1 and CDR2: SGHTA, FQGNSA. The CDR3 protein is CASQEPRGRRGEQYF. The CDR3 DNA reads as TGTGCCAGCCAAGAACCCAGGGGCCGGCGGGGGGAGCAGTACTTC. Full variable domain (missing parts from reference TRBV7-2 and TRBJ2-7): GAGVSQSPSNKVTEKGKDVELRCDPISGHTALYWYRQSLGQGLEFLIYFQGNSAPDKSGLPSDRFSAERTGGSVSTLTIQRTQQEDSAVYLCASQEPRGRRGEQYFGPGTRLTVT.

There are many counts of this clonotype. This chain links TRBV7-9 with TRBJ2-1, with 8 bases identical to TRBD1. The germline V gene encodes CDR1 SEHNR and CDR2 FQNEAQ (reference sequence). Trimming removed 5 bases from V and 6 bases from J; junction bases left unmatched: 9. CDR3 length equals 15 residues. CDR3 sequence reads: CASSPRTGRINEQFF. CDR3 coding DNA: TGTGCCAGCAGCCCTAGGACAGGGCGGATCAATGAGCAGTTCTTC.

This clonotype was observed many times. The chain joins TRBV6-1 to TRBJ2-7, with TRBD2 as a possible D gene (6 bases). This CDR3 has 16 amino acids. Germline V lookup: CDR1 MNHNS, CDR2 SASEGT. Between the trimmed V and J ends, which lost 5 bases and 2 bases, there was a span of 19 bases. The CDR3: CASSKGQEGGTYEQYF. Here the CDR3 DNA reads TGTGCCAGCAGTAAGGGGCAGGAGGGAGGCACCTACGAGCAGTACTTC.

About this clonotype: It is likely a read error, because the conserved phenylalanine at the end of the CDR3 is missing. The gene calls are TRBV4-2 and TRBJ2-1; TRBD2 matches 10 bases. Trimming cost V 1 base and J 7 bases; bases outside gene matches: 4. The CDR3 spans 15 residues. CDR1 and CDR2 from the germline V gene are LGHNA and YNFKEQ. CDR3 protein: CASSQASGSSNEQFL. DNA for the CDR3: TGTGCCAGCAGCCAAGCTAGCGGGAGTTCGAATGAGCAGTTCCTC.

V and J are TRBV7-9 and TRBJ2-7, with 8 bases lining up with TRBD2. There are 14 residues in the CDR3. Germline V gene sequence: CDR1 SEHNR, CDR2 FQNEAQ (reference sequence). Losses at the gene ends were 5 bases for V and 0 bases for J; bases not matched to a gene: 3. The CDR3 DNA sequence: TGTGCCAGCAGCCGGGGGGGGAGCTCCTACGAGCAGTACTTC. Protein sequence: CASSRGGSSYEQYF.

A few counts support this clonotype. The chain is built from TRBV29-1 and TRBJ1-2; the D gene is possibly TRBD1 (5 bases). Germline values: CDR1 SQVTM, CDR2 ANQGSEA. V lost 8 bases to trimming and J lost 8 bases, with 15 bases between them. This CDR3 contains 11 residues. CDR3 sequence reads: CSTLRGGGYTF. The CDR3 coding sequence is TGCAGCACCTTGCGGGGGGGGGGCTACACCTTC.

This clonotype occurred many times. This chain joins TRBV10-2 and TRBJ1-5; TRBD1 might be the D (6 bases). Germline values: CDR1 WSHSY, CDR2 SAAADI. The CDR3 runs to 15 residues. The V end lost 3 bases, the J end lost 3 bases, and 12 bases lay between the germline ends. For the CDR3, the DNA is TGCGCCAGCAGTGACCTCGACAGGCCCAATCAGCCCCAGCATTTT. Translated, it gives CASSDLDRPNQPQHF.

Of note for this clonotype: A single base separates this from a much larger clone, so it may be a read error. The chain recombines TRBV2 with TRBJ2-7, with TRBD2 identical over 8 bases. J lost 0 bases, V lost 2 bases, and 3 bases had no gene match. Germline V lookup: CDR1 SNHLY, CDR2 FYNNEI. This CDR3 spans 15 amino acids. CDR3 protein: CASSERLAGSYEQYF. Here the CDR3 DNA reads TGTGCCAGCAGTGAAAGGCTAGCGGGCTCCTACGAGCAGTACTTC.

This clonotype occurred once. A read error is possible here, since a much larger clone lies one base away. This sequence joins TRBV5-1 and TRBJ2-5; 9 bases match TRBD2. From germline, CDR1 is SGHRS and CDR2 YFSETQ. The ends lost 0 bases at V and 2 bases at J; junction bases unmatched: 8. This CDR3 has 17 amino acids. The CDR3, as DNA: TGCGCCAGCAGCTTGGGCATGCTAGCGGGGACACAAGAGACCCAGTACTTC. Its protein is CASSLGMLAGTQETQYF.